Described below is a single T cell receptor beta chain sequence and its context. V shed 2 bases, J shed 7 bases, and the junction held 4 bases outside the gene matches. The CDR3 consists of 15 residues. Germline loops: CDR1 MNHNS, CDR2 SASEGT. The assay was immunoSEQ multiplex PCR, and TCRdb's table has in-frame clones only and misses some. The data show about 79,000 clones, around 84% seen once. The sample originates from a study of T cell responses to AZD1222 COVID-19 vaccine. Source: peripheral blood, taken on day 0 of AZD1222 vaccination. This clonotype was sampled from an adult in good health. The chain combines TRBV6-1 with TRBJ2-1, with TRBD2 matching over 11 bases. The CDR3 DNA reads as TGTGCCAGCAGTGAAAGTAGCGGGGGGGCAAATGAGCAGTTCTTC. This sequence encodes CASSESSGGANEQFF.